Sequencing of this TCR beta chain was carried out in a study of CD8+ T cells in alopecia areata. The table lists this clone with a count of one. Treatment specified: oral pan-JAK inhibitor, 5-10 mg twice daily. TCR sequencing used cDNA made by reverse transcription of extracted RNA. This table comes from immunoSEQ multiplex PCR, and its TCRdb copy is limited to in-frame clones, with some not included. Of roughly 280,000 clones in the sample, 60% were seen once. This TCR came from a human donor with alopecia areata. Sequenced here: CD4+ T cells sorted from blood, sampled around week 54, from a patient treated with tofacitinib.

The chain's CDR3 is CSVAIGGSYEQYF. CDR3 nucleotides: TGCAGCGTCGCCATAGGGGGCTCCTACGAGCAGTACTTC. V usage is TRBV29-1 and J usage is TRBJ2-7; maybe TRBD1 (6 bases). Between the trimmed V and J ends, which lost 6 bases and 0 bases, there was a span of 12 bases. The CDR3 spans 13 residues. Per the germline V gene, CDR1 is SQVTM and CDR2 is ANQGSEA.